Detailed here is one T cell receptor beta chain. Its specificity is not known. A single record per CDR3 protein comes from TCRdb applying MiXCR to the reads. The sample consists of about 310,000 distinct CDR3 sequences, 17% of them appearing once. This entry comes from a study of T cell repertoires in cytomegalovirus infection. Looking at the study overall: CMV infection together with matching HLA type was indicated by public TCR beta signatures. Findings and caveats of the study: There were HLA-C-restricted CMV-specific TCR beta clonotypes dominating the ex vivo response. Frequencies of public TCR beta families were cumulated, and this identified carriers of CMV plus the relevant HLA.

This CDR3 has 15 amino acids. Germline V CDR1 and CDR2: SNHLY, FYNNEI. The V end was cut by 0 bases, the J end by 2 bases, with 8 bases between. Sequencing used PBMCs. The chain employs TRBV2 and TRBJ1-3; D is ambiguous. The TCR originated in a human donor in good health (CMV status not recorded). Some clones in this sample may be carry-over from other donors' samples. The CDR3: CASSEAARTGNTIYF. CDR3 DNA sequence: TGTGCCAGCAGTGAAGCCGCACGGACTGGAAACACCATATATTTT.